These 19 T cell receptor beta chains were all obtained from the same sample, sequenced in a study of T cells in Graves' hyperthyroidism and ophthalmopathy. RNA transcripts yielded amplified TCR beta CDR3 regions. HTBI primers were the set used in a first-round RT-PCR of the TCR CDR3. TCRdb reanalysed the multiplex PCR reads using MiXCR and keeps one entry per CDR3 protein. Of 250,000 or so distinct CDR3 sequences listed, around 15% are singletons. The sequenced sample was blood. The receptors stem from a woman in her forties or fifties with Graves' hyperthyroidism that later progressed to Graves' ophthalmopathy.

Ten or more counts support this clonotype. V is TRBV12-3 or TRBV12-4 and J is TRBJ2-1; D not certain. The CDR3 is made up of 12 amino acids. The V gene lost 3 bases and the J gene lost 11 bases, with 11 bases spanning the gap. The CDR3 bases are TGTGCCAGCAGTTTGGGTAGGCGTAAGCAGTTCTTC. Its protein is CASSLGRRKQFF.

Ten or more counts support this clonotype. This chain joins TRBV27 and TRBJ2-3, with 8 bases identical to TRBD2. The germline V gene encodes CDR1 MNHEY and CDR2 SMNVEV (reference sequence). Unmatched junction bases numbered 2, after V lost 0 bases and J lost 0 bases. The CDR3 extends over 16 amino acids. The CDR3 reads CASSLSPSGSTDTQYF. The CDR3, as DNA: TGTGCCAGCAGTTTATCTCCTAGCGGGAGCACAGATACGCAGTATTTT.

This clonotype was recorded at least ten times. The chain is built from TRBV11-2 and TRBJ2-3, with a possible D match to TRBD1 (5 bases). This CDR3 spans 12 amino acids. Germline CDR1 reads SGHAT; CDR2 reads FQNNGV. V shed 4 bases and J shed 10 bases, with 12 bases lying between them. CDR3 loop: CASSSYRWAQYF. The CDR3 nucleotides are TGTGCCAGCAGCTCGTACAGGTGGGCGCAGTATTTT.

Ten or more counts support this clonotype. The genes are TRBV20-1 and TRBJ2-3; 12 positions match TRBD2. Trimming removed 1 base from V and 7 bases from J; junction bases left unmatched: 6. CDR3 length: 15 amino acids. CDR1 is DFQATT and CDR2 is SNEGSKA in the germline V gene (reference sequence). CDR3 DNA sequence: TGCAGTGCTAGAGTGACTAGCGGGAGTTCAAATACGCAGTATTTT. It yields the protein CSARVTSGSSNTQYF.

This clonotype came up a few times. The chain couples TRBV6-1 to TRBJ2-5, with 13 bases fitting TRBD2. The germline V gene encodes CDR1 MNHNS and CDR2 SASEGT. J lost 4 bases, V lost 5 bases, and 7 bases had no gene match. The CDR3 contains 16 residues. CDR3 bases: TGTGCCAGCAGTAAGGGACTAGCGGGATATGGAGAGACCCAGTACTTC. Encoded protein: CASSKGLAGYGETQYF.

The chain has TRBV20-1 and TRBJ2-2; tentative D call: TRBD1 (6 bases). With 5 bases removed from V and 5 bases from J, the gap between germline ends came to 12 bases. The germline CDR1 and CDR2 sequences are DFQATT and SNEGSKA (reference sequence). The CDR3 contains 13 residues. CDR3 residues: CSAEGVWTGELFF. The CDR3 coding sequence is TGCAGTGCTGAGGGGGTGTGGACCGGGGAGCTGTTTTTT.

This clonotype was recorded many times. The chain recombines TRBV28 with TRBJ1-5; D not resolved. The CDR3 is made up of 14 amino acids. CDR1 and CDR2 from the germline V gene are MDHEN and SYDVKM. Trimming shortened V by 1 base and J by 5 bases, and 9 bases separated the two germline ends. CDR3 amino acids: CASSLLSEDQPQHF. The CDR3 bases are TGTGCCAGCAGTTTATTGTCTGAGGATCAGCCCCAGCATTTT. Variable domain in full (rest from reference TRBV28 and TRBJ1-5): DVKVTQSSRYLVKRTGEKVFLECVQDMDHENMFWYRQDPGLGLRLIYFSYDVKMKEKGDIPEGYSVSREKKERFSLILESASTNQTSMYLCASSLLSEDQPQHFGDGTRLSIL.

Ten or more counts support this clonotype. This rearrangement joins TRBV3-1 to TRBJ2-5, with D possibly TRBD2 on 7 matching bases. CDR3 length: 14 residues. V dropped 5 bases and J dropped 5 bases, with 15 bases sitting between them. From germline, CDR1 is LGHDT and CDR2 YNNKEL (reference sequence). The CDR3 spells CASSTSGGPETQYF. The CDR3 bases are TGTGCCAGCAGCACGTCGGGGGGCCCGGAGACCCAGTACTTC.

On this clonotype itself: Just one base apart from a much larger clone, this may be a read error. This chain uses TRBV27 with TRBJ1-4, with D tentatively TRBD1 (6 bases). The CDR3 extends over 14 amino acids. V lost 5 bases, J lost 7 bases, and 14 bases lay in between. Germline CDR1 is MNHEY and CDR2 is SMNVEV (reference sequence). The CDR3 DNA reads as TGTGCCAGCAGTCCACGGGGGGCTGGTGAAAAACTGTTTTTT. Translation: CASSPRGAGEKLFF.

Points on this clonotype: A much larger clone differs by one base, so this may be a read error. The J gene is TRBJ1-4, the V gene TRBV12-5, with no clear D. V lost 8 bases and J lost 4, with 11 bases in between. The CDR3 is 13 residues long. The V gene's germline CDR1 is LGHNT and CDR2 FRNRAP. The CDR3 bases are TGTGCTAGTACCATGGACGTTAATGAAAAACTGTTTTTT. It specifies CASTMDVNEKLFF.

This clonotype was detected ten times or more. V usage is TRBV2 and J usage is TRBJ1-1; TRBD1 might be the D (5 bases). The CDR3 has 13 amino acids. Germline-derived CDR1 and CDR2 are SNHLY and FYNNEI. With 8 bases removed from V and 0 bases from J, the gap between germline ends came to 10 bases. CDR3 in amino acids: CASGSRVNTEAFF. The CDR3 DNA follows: TGTGCCAGCGGGAGCAGGGTGAACACTGAAGCTTTCTTT.

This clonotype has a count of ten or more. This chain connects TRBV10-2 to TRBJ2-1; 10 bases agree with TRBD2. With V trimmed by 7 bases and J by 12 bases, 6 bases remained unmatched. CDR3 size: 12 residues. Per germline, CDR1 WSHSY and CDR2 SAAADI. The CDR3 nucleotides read TGCGCCAGCAATCTAGCGGGAGAGGGGCAGTTCTTC. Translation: CASNLAGEGQFF.

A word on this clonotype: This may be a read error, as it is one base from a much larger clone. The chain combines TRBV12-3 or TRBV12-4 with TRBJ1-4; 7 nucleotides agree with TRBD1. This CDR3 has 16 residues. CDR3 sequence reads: CASRPGGGQTIEKLFF. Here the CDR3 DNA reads TGTGCCAGCAGACCCGGGGGGGGACAGACTATTGAAAAACTGTTTTTT.

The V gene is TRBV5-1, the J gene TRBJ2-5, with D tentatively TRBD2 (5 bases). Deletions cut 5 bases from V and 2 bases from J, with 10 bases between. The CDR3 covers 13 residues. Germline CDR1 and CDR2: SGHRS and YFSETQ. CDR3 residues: CASRPGIQETQYF. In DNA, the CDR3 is TGCGCCAGCAGACCGGGGATACAAGAGACCCAGTACTTC. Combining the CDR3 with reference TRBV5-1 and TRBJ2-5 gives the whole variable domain KAGVTQTPRYLIKTRGQQVTLSCSPISGHRSVSWYQQTPGQGLQFLFEYFSETQRNKGNFPGRFSGRQFSNSRSEMNVSTLELGDSALYLCASRPGIQETQYFGPGTRLLVL.

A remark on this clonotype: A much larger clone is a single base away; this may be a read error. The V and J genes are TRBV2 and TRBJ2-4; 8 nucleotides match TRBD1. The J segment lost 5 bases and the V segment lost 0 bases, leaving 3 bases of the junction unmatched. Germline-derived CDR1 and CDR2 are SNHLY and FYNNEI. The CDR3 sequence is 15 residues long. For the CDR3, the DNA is TGTGCCAGCAGTGAAGCGGCAGGGGGCGAAAACATTCAGTACTTC. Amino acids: CASSEAAGGENIQYF.

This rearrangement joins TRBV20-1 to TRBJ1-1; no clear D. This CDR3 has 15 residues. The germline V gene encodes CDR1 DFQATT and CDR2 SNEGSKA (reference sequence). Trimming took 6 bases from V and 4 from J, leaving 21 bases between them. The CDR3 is CSAKGLEPWGTEAFF. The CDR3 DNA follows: TGCAGTGCCAAGGGCCTGGAGCCCTGGGGCACTGAAGCTTTCTTT.

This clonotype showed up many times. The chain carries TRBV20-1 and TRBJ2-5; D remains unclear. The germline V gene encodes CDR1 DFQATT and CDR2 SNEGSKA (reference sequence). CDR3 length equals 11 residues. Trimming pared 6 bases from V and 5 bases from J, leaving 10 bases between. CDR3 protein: CSAHSFETQYF. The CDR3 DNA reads TGCAGTGCCCACAGTTTCGAGACCCAGTACTTC.

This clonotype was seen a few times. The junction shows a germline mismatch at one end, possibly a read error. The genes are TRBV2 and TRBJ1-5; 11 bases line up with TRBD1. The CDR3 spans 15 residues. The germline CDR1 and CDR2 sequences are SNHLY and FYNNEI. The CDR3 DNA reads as TGTGCCAGCAGAGGGGGACAGGGGGGATATCAACCCCAGCATTTT. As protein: CASRGGQGGYQPQHF.

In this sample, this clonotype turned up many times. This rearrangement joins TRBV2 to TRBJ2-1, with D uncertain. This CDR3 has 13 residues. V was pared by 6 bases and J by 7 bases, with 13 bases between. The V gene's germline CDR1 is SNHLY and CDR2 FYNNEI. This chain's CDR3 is CASSGLVKNEQFF. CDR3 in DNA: TGTGCCAGCAGCGGGCTAGTAAAGAATGAGCAGTTCTTC.